The 13 T cell receptor beta chains in this list originate from one sample, sequenced in a study of early T cells in non-severe SARS-CoV-2 infection (dated by TCRdb to the early 2020s). Receptors were amplified or captured by 5' RACE. The instrument was a NextSeq 500. TCRdb's own reprocessing of the public reads used fastp at Q25 and MiXCR and kept productive beta chains. A single entry per CDR3 protein holds the most common genes and DNA from its merged rows. The sample profile shows about 27,000 distinct CDR3 sequences; about 3% of them were found once. Under 0.75% of the sample is taken by the ten largest. The sample consisted of whole blood. All receptors come from an adult who was a healthcare worker with PCR-confirmed SARS-CoV-2 infection or an uninfected control (not recorded which).

This clonotype was seen more than once but under ten times. J is TRBJ2-3 and V is TRBV20-1; D is perhaps TRBD1 or TRBD2 (5 bases each). The CDR3 loop spans 13 amino acids. The V end was cut by 3 bases, the J end by 4 bases, with 11 bases between. The germline gives CDR1 DFQATT, CDR2 SNEGSKA (reference sequence). CDR3 DNA: TGCAGTGCTAGCGCTGGGACCGCAGATACGCAGTATTTT. Protein sequence: CSASAGTADTQYF.

This clonotype has a count of ten or more. CDR3 amino acids: CASSPTNFNEKLFF. As DNA, the CDR3 is TGTGCCAGCAGCCCCACCAACTTTAATGAAAAACTGTTTTTT. The chain combines TRBV7-6 with TRBJ1-4; D uncertain. Germline V gives CDR1 SGHVS, CDR2 FNYEAQ. CDR3 length: 14 amino acids. Trimming removed 5 bases from V and 4 bases from J, with 11 bases in between.

This clonotype was detected many times. This chain links TRBV12-3 or TRBV12-4 with TRBJ1-5, with D perhaps TRBD1 (5 bases). V gave up 3 bases and J gave up 2 bases, with 11 bases separating them. This CDR3 comprises 15 residues. The DNA of the CDR3 is TGTGCCAGCAGTTTTTTGGGGGATGGCAATCAGCCCCAGCATTTT. It translates to CASSFLGDGNQPQHF.

This clonotype was detected ten times or more. The chain employs TRBV24-1 and TRBJ1-2; 10 nucleotides agree with TRBD1. The trim removed 3 bases at V and 6 bases at J, leaving 6 bases unmatched. The germline CDR1 and CDR2 sequences are KGHDR and SFDVKD. The CDR3 has 15 residues. Here the CDR3 reads CATSDRRTGGHGYTF. The CDR3 DNA reads TGTGCCACCAGTGATCGGAGGACAGGGGGGCATGGCTACACCTTC.

This clonotype was found many times. This chain links TRBV15 with TRBJ1-4; TRBD1 is a possible D gene (6 bases). Germline CDR1 reads LNHNV; CDR2 reads YYDKDF (reference sequence). The CDR3 consists of 17 residues. V lost 2 bases, J lost 0 bases, and 13 bases lay in between. Here the CDR3 reads CATSRKQGFTTNEKLFF. CDR3 nucleotides: TGTGCCACCAGCAGAAAACAGGGTTTTACAACTAATGAAAAACTGTTTTTT.

This clonotype was seen at least ten times. One end of the junction varies from germline; a read error may be responsible. DNA of the CDR3: TGTGCCAGCCGTTTTGGGGGGGCCTACAATGAGCAGTTCTTC. Encoded protein: CASRFGGAYNEQFF. The V gene is TRBV27, the J gene TRBJ2-1; 7 bases are shared with TRBD2. This CDR3 comprises 14 residues. Germline lookup yields CDR1 MNHEY and CDR2 SMNVEV (reference sequence).

This clonotype was seen repeatedly, ten times or more. V is TRBV28 and J is TRBJ2-3, with D hard to call. CDR1 is MDHEN and CDR2 is SYDVKM in the germline V gene. CDR3 length: 14 residues. The V end was cut by 4 bases, the J end by 2 bases, with 10 bases between. CDR3 loop: CASSSEPLTDTQYF. CDR3 coding DNA: TGTGCCAGCAGTTCCGAGCCCCTCACAGATACGCAGTATTTT.

This clonotype occurred many times. This sequence joins TRBV27 and TRBJ1-4; D may be TRBD1 (6 bases). The CDR3 spans 19 residues. Trimming pared 2 bases from V and 7 bases from J, leaving 26 bases between. Germline CDR1 is MNHEY and CDR2 is SMNVEV (reference sequence). As DNA, the CDR3 is TGTGCCAGCAGTTTAGTTGAGGGGGTTCCTCGTGGTTCCCGTGAAAAACTGTTTTTT. Its translation is CASSLVEGVPRGSREKLFF. The whole variable domain, filled in from reference TRBV27 and TRBJ1-4, reads EAQVTQNPRYLITVTGKKLTVTCSQNMNHEYMSWYRQDPGLGLRQIYYSMNVEVTDKGDVPEGYKVSRKEKRNFPLILESPSPNQTSLYFCASSLVEGVPRGSREKLFFGSGTQLSVL.

This clonotype was picked up many times. The J gene is TRBJ1-5, the V gene TRBV6-6; D unclear. The CDR3 spans 11 residues. Germline V gives CDR1 MNHNY, CDR2 SVGAGI (reference sequence). The V and J ends lost 4 bases and 7 bases respectively, with 5 bases between them. CDR3 sequence: CASSSRQPQHF. The CDR3 DNA follows: TGTGCCAGCAGTTCCCGGCAGCCCCAGCATTTT.

This clonotype has ten or more counts. The CDR3 sequence is CASSRDGYNQPQHF. The CDR3 coding sequence is TGTGCCAGCAGCCGGGACGGGTACAATCAGCCCCAGCATTTT. The V gene is TRBV3-1, the J gene TRBJ1-5; TRBD1 is a possible D gene (5 bases). V lost 4 bases to trimming and J lost 3 bases, with 10 bases between them. The CDR3 spans 14 residues. Germline lookup yields CDR1 LGHDT and CDR2 YNNKEL (reference sequence). The variable domain in full, completed from reference TRBV3-1 and TRBJ1-5, reads DTAVSQTPKYLVTQMGNDKSIKCEQNLGHDTMYWYKQDSKKFLKIMFSYNNKELIINETVPNRFSPKSPDKAHLNLHINSLELGDSAVYFCASSRDGYNQPQHFGDGTRLSIL.

This clonotype was counted ten times or more. The chain combines TRBV5-4 with TRBJ2-2; no firm D call. Looked up from germline, CDR1 is SGHNT and CDR2 is YYREEE (reference sequence). There are 17 residues in the CDR3. The V gene lost 3 bases and the J gene lost 0 bases, with 15 bases spanning the gap. CDR3 coding DNA: TGTGCCAGCAGCTCGCCCTACCGTCTAGCGAACACCGGGGAGCTGTTTTTT. Translation gives CASSSPYRLANTGELFF.

In its sample, this clonotype was seen many times. The J gene is TRBJ2-5, the V gene TRBV6-1; no definite D call. The germline gives CDR1 MNHNS, CDR2 SASEGT. V lost 3 bases and J 2 bases, leaving 13 bases between the germline ends. CDR3 length equals 15 residues. The CDR3 DNA sequence: TGTGCCAGCAGTGATTTCCCACCCATTCAAGAGACCCAGTACTTC. Protein: CASSDFPPIQETQYF.

The chain uses TRBV11-2 and TRBJ2-7, with a tentative D call TRBD1 (5 bases). V lost 2 bases to trimming and J lost 6 bases, with 17 bases between them. The germline V gene encodes CDR1 SGHAT and CDR2 FQNNGV. The CDR3 length is 15 residues. This CDR3 is CASSLRWAGSGEQYV. CDR3 nucleotides: TGTGCCAGCAGCTTACGATGGGCAGGGTCGGGCGAGCAGTACGTC.